This T cell receptor beta chain was recovered during a study of cytomegalovirus exposure and HLA in healthy donors. Study-wide context: From HLA-typed donors, an early data release held around 80 million unique TCRs.

The study ran its PCR with 60 Vbeta and 13 Jbeta primers. The table came from immunoSEQ multiplex PCR; TCRdb's copy has only in-frame clones and leaves some out. The repertoire has approximately 290,000 clones, 80% of them found once; the top ten carry approximately 0.3%. Per the germline V gene, CDR1 is MGHDK and CDR2 is SYGVNS. CDR3 length: 18 amino acids. Germline trimming cut 5 bases from V and 0 bases from J; bases unmatched to any gene: 10. This clonotype originated in a girl aged 2 to 10 in good health and CMV-seronegative. Sequencing input: PBMCs. The chain is built from TRBV25-1 and TRBJ1-4; 9 bases align to TRBD1. CDR3 DNA sequence: TGTGCCAGCAGTAGCCGACCGGGACAGGGCTCAACTAATGAAAAACTGTTTTTT. Translation: CASSSRPGQGSTNEKLFF.